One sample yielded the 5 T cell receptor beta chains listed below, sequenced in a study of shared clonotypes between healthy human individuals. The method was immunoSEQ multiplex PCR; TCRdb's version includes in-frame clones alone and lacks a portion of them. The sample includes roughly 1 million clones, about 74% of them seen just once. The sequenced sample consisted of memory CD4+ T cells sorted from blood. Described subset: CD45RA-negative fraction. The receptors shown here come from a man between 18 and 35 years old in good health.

CDR3 DNA sequence: TGTGCCATCAGTAAGACTAGCGGGAGACTCTACGAGCAGTACTTC. It yields the protein CAISKTSGRLYEQYF. This chain connects TRBV10-3 to TRBJ2-7; 12 bases map to TRBD2. J was trimmed by 3 bases and V by 5 bases; bases with no gene match: 5. Germline V gene sequence: CDR1 ENHRY, CDR2 SYGVKD. The CDR3 has 15 amino acids.

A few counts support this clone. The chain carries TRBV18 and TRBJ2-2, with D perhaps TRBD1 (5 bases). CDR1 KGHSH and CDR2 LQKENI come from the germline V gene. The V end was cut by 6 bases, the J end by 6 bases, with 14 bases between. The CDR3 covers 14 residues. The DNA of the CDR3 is TGTGCCAGCTCGTACTCCCAGGGTTCCGGGGAGCTGTTTTTT. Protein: CASSYSQGSGELFF.

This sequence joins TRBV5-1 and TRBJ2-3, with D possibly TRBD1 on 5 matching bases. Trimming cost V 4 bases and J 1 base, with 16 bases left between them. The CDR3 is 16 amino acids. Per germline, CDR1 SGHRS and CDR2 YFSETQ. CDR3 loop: CASSDKTVGGTDTQYF. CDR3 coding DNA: TGCGCCAGCAGCGATAAGACAGTAGGAGGCACAGATACGCAGTATTTT.

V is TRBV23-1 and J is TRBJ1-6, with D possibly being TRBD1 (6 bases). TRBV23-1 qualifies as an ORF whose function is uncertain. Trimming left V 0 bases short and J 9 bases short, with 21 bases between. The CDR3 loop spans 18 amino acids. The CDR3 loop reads CASSQSLGHFPGSSPLHF. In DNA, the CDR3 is TGCGCCAGCAGTCAATCTCTGGGACACTTCCCCGGGAGTTCACCCCTCCACTTT.

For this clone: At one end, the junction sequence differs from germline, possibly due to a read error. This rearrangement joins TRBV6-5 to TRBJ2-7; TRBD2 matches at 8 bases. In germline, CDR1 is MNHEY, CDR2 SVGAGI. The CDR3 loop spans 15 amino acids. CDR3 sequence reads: CASSDSWGLGNEQYF. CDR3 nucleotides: TGTGCCAGCAGTGACTCCTGGGGACTAGGGAACGAGCAGTACTTC.